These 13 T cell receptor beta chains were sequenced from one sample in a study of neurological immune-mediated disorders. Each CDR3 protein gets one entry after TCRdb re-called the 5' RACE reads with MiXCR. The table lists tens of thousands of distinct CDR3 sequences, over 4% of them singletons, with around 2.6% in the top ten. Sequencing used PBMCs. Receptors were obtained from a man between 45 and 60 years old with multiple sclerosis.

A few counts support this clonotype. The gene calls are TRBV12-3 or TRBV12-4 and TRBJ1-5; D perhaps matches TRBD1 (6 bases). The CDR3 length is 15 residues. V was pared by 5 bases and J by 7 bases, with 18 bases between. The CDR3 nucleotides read TGTGCCAGCAGTCCTCCGGCTATCAGGGGCCAGCCCCAGCATTTT. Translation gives CASSPPAIRGQPQHF.

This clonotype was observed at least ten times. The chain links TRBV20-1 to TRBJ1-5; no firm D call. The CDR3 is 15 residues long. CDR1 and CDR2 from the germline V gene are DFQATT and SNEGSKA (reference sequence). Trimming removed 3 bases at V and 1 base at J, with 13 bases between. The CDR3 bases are TGCAGTGCTAGGCCCGGGCGATGGAGCAATCAGCCCCAGCATTTT. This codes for CSARPGRWSNQPQHF.

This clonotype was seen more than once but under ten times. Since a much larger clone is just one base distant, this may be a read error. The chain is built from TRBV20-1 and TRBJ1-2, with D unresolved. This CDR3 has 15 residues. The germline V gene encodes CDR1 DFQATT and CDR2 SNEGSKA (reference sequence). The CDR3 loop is CSARPEGRRHDGYAF. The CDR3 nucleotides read TGCAGTGCTAGACCTGAAGGGAGGCGCCATGATGGCTACGCCTTC.

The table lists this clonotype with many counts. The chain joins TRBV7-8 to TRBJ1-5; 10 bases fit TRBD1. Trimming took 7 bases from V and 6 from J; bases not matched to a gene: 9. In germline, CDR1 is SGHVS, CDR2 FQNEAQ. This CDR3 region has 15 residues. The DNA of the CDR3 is TGTGCCAGCACTGAAGACAGGGGGCTGGCTCAGCCCCAGCATTTT. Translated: CASTEDRGLAQPQHF.

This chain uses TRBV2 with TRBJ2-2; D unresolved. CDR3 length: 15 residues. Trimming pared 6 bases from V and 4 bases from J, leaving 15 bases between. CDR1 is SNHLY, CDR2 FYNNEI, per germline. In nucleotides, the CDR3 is TGTGCCAGCAGGGTACAGACGACGGGCACCGGGGAGCTGTTTTTT. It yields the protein CASRVQTTGTGELFF.

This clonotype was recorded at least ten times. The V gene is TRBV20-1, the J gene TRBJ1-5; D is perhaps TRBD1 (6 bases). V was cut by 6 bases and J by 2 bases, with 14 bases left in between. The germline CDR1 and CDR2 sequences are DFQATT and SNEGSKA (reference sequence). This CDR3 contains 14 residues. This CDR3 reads CSATTGSGNQPQHF. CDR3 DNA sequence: TGCAGTGCCACTACAGGGAGCGGCAATCAGCCCCAGCATTTT.

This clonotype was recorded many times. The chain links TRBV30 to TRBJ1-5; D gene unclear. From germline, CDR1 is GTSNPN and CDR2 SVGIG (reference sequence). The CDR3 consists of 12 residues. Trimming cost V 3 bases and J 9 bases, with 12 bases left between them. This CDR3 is CAWSLGNGPQHF. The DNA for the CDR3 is TGTGCCTGGAGCCTAGGGAACGGGCCCCAGCATTTT.

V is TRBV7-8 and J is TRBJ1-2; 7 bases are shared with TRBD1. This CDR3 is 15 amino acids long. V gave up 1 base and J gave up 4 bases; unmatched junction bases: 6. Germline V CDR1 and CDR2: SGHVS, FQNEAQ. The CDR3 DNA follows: TGTGCCAGCAGCTTAGTGACAGGGAGGGCCTATGGCTACACCTTC. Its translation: CASSLVTGRAYGYTF. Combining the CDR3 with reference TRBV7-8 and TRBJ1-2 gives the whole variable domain GAGVSQSPRYKVAKRGQDVALRCDPISGHVSLFWYQQALGQGPEFLTYFQNEAQLDKSGLPSDRFFAERPEGSVSTLKIQRTQQEDSAVYLCASSLVTGRAYGYTFGSGTRLTVV.

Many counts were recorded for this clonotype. The CDR3 loop reads CSASPGGLNTEAFF. The CDR3 coding sequence is TGCAGTGCTAGCCCAGGGGGCCTGAACACTGAAGCTTTCTTT. The chain recombines TRBV20-1 with TRBJ1-1; 8 bases are shared with TRBD1. This CDR3 spans 14 amino acids. V was clipped by 3 bases and J by 0 bases; unmatched bases: 3. Per the germline V gene, CDR1 is DFQATT and CDR2 is SNEGSKA (reference sequence).

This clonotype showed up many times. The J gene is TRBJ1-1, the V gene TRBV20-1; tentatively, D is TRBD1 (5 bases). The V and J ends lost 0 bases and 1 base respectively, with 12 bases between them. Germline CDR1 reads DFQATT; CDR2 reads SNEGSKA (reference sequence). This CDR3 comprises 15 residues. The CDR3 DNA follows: TGCAGTGCTAGAGAAGCCCTAGGGGCGAACACTGAAGCTTTCTTT. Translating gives CSAREALGANTEAFF.

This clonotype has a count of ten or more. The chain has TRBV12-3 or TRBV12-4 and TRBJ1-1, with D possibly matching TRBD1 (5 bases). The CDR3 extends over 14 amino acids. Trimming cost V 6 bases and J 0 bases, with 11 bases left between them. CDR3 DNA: TGTGCCAGCAGAAGCCTGACAGTGAACACTGAAGCTTTCTTT. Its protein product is CASRSLTVNTEAFF.

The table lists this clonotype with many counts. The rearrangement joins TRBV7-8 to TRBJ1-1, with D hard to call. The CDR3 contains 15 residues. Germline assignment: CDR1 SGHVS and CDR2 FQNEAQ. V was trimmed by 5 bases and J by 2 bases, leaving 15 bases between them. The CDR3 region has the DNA TGTGCCAGCAGCGGAGGTGGAGGGATCAACACTGAAGCTTTCTTT. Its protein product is CASSGGGGINTEAFF.

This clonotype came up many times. CDR3 coding DNA: TGTGCCATCAGGGGGGGGCCCAACACTGAAGCTTTCTTT. It encodes CAIRGGPNTEAFF. The V call is TRBV10-3, the J call TRBJ1-1, with D possibly being TRBD1 (6 bases). Between the trimmed V and J ends, which lost 6 bases and 2 bases, there was a span of 10 bases. Germline loops: CDR1 ENHRY, CDR2 SYGVKD. The CDR3 loop spans 13 amino acids.